The 3 T cell receptor beta chains below were found in one sample sequenced in a study of T cell responses to AZD1222 COVID-19 vaccine. Sequenced by immunoSEQ multiplex PCR; TCRdb stores in-frame clones only, minus some. Of some 170,000 clones listed, about 90% are singletons. The sequencing used peripheral blood, collected on day 0 of MenACWY control vaccination. The source of these receptors is an adult in good health.

The CDR3 region is CASSPDTGGINEKLFF. As DNA, the CDR3 is TGTGCCAGCTCACCTGATACAGGGGGCATTAATGAAAAACTGTTTTTT. V and J are TRBV18 and TRBJ1-4; 9 bases match TRBD1. Unmatched junction bases numbered 6, after V lost 3 bases and J lost 4 bases. CDR3 length equals 16 residues. In germline, CDR1 is KGHSH, CDR2 LQKENI.

This chain uses TRBV27 with TRBJ1-6; no firm D call. The CDR3 has 16 residues. Germline V gene data show CDR1 as MNHEY and CDR2 as SMNVEV (reference sequence). V lost 4 bases to trimming and J lost 0 bases, with 10 bases between them. The CDR3 loop is CASSSWEGSYNSPLHF. CDR3 nucleotides: TGTGCCAGCAGTTCCTGGGAGGGCTCCTATAATTCACCCCTCCACTTT.

The chain recombines TRBV19 with TRBJ1-5; D is uncertain. CDR3 length equals 14 residues. V was shortened by 2 bases and J by 3 bases, with 8 bases between the two germline ends. The germline gives CDR1 LNHDA, CDR2 SQIVND (reference sequence). In nucleotides, the CDR3 is TGTGCCAGTAGTATAAGAGGGCTCAATCAGCCCCAGCATTTT. Translated: CASSIRGLNQPQHF.